The entry below gives a single TCR beta chain sequence along with its context. Only in-frame clones appear in the TCRdb table, and some are missing; sequencing was by immunoSEQ multiplex PCR. The sample shows about 29,000 clones, approximately 84% of them seen only once. The data originate from a study of STAT5B mutations in CD4+ large granular lymphocyte leukemia. The germline V gene has CDR1 MGHRA and CDR2 YSYEKL. V gave up 4 bases and J gave up 6 bases; unmatched junction bases: 3. This CDR3 spans 14 amino acids. This TCR came from a human donor in good health. V is TRBV4-1 and J is TRBJ2-1; 10 bases match TRBD2. Material: CD4+ T cells from blood buffy coats. The CDR3, as DNA: TGCGCCAGCAGCCCTAGCGGGAGACCCAATGAGCAGTTCTTC. Protein product: CASSPSGRPNEQFF.